This TCR beta chain is drawn from a study of response to subunit inactivated influenza vaccine. Study results and caveats: Authors suggested few new T cells are recruited by each seasonal influenza vaccination.

Remarks on this clonotype: The antigen is unknown.

TCRdb reprocessed the RT-PCR reads via MiXCR and lists one record per CDR3 protein. This table has around 790,000 distinct CDR3 sequences, around 20% appearing once. The CDR3 is made up of 18 amino acids. Looked up from germline, CDR1 is SGHDT and CDR2 is YYEEEE. J was trimmed by 6 bases and V by 6 bases; bases with no gene match: 17. Material: PBMCs from blood, obtained 5 to 6 days after vaccination. The receptor's source is a man aged 45 to 65 who received an inactivated influenza vaccine. J is TRBJ2-3 and V is TRBV5-6, with TRBD2 matching over 12 bases. The CDR3 here is CASTPTYTSGGLRDTQYF. The CDR3 nucleotides are TGTGCCAGCACTCCCACTTATACTAGCGGGGGGCTCCGGGATACGCAGTATTTT. Full variable domain (missing parts from reference TRBV5-6 and TRBJ2-3): DAGVTQSPTHLIKTRGQQVTLRCSPKSGHDTVSWYQQALGQGPQFIFQYYEEEERQRGNFPDRFSGHQFPNYSSELNVNALLLGDSALYLCASTPTYTSGGLRDTQYFGPGTRLTVL.